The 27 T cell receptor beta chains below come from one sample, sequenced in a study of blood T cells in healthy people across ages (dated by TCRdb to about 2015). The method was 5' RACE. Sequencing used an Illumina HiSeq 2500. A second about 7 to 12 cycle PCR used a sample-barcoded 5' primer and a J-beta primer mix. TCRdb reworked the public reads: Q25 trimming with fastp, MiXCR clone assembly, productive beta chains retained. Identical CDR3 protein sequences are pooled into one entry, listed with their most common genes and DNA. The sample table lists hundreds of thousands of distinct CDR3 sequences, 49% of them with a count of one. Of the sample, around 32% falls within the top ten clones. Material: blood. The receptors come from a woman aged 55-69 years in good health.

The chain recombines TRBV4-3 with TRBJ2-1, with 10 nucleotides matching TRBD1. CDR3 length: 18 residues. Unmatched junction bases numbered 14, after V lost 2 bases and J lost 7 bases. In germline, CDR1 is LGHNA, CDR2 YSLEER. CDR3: CASSQTGGGQGWSNEQFF. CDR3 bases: TGCGCCAGCAGCCAAACAGGGGGGGGACAGGGGTGGTCAAATGAGCAGTTCTTC.

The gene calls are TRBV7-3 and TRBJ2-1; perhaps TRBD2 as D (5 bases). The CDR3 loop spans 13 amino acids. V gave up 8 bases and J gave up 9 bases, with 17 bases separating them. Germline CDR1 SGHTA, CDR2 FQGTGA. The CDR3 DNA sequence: TGTGCCAGCGCCGGCTTGAGGGCCGGTGAGCAGTTCTTC. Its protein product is CASAGLRAGEQFF.

The CDR3 loop is CASSGGLARSYEQYF. CDR3 DNA: TGCGCCAGCAGTGGAGGACTAGCCCGATCCTACGAGCAGTACTTC. This rearrangement joins TRBV10-2 to TRBJ2-7; 8 nucleotides match TRBD2. Germline assignment: CDR1 WSHSY and CDR2 SAAADI. There are 15 residues in the CDR3. Trimming took 4 bases from V and 1 from J; bases not matched to a gene: 6.

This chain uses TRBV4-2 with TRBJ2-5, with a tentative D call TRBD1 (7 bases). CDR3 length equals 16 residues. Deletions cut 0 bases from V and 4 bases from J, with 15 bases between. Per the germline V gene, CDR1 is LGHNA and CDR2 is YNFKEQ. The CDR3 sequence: CASSQDPRGEAETQYF. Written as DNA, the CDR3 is TGTGCCAGCAGCCAAGATCCCAGGGGGGAGGCAGAGACCCAGTACTTC.

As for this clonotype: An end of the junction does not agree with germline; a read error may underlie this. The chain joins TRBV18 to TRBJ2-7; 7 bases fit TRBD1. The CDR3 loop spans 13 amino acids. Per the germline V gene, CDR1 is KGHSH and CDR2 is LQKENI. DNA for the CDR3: TGTGTCAGCTCACCCGCGAGGGACAGCGGGCAGTACTTC. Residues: CVSSPARDSGQYF.

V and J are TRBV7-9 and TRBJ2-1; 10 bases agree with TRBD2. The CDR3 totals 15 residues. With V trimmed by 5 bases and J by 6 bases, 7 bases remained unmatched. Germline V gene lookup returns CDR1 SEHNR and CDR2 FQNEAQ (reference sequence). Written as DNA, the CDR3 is TGTGCCAGCAGCCCGACAGCGGGAGGGCTCAATGAGCAGTTCTTC. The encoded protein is CASSPTAGGLNEQFF.

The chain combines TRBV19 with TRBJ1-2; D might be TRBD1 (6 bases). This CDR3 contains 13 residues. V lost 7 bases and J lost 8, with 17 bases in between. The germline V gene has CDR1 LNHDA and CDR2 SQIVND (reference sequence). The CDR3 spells CASKGEDRRGYTF. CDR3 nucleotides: TGTGCCAGTAAGGGGGAGGACAGACGCGGCTACACCTTC.

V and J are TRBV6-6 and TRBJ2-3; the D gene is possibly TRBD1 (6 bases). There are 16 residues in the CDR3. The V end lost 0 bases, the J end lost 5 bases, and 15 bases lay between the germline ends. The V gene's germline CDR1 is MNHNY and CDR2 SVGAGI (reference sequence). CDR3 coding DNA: TGTGCCAGCAGTTACTCGACACAGGGTTGGGAAGATACGCAGTATTTT. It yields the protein CASSYSTQGWEDTQYF.

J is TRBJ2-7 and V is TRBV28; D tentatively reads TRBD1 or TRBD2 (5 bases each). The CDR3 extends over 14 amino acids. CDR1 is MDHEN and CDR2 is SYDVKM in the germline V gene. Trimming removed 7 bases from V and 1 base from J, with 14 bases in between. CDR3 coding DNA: TGTGCCAGCAATCCCCCGGGACGTTCCTACGAGCAGTACTTC. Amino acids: CASNPPGRSYEQYF.

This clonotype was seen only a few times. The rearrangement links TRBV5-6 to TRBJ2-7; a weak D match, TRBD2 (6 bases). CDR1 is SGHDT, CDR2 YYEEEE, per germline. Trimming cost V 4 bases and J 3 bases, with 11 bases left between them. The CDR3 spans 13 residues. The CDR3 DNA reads TGTGCCAGCAGCGGAGGGTATTACTACGAGCAGTACTTC. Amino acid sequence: CASSGGYYYEQYF.

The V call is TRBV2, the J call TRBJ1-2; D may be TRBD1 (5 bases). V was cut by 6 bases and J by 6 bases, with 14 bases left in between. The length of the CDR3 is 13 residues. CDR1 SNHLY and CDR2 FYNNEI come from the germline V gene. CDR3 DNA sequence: TGTGCCAGCAGCCAAGGGGCAGGCGATGGCTACACCTTC. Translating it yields CASSQGAGDGYTF.

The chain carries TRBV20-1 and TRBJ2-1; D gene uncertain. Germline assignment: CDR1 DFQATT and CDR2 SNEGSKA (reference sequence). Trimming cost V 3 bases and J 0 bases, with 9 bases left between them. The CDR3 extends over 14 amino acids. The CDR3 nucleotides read TGCAGTGCTAGTCCCTCGAGCTCCTACAATGAGCAGTTCTTC. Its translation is CSASPSSSYNEQFF.

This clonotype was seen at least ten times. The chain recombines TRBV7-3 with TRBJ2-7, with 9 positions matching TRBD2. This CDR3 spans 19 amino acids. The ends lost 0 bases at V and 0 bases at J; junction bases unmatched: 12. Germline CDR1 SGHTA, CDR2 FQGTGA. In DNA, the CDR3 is TGTGCCAGCAGCTTAACGGCCACACTAGCGGGTTCCGGCTCCTACGAGCAGTACTTC. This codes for CASSLTATLAGSGSYEQYF.

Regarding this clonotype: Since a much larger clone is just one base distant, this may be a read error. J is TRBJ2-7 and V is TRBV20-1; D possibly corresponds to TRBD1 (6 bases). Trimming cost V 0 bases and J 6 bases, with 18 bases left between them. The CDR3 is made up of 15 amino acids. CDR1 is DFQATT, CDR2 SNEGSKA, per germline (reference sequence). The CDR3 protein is CSARDLPTRGSEQYF. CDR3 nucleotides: TGCAGTGCTAGAGATCTCCCTACCAGGGGAAGCGAGCAGTACTTC.

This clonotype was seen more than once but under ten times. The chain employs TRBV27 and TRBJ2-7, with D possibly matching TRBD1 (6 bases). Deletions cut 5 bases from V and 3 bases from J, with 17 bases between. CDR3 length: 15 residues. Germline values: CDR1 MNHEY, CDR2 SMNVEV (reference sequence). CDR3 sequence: CASSQTRAGDYEQYF. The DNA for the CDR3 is TGTGCCAGCAGTCAAACCCGGGCAGGGGACTACGAGCAGTACTTC.

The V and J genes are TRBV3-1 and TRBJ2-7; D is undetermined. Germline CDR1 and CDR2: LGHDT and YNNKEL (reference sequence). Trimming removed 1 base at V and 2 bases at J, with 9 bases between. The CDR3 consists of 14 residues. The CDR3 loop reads CASSQALGTYEQYF. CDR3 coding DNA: TGTGCCAGCAGCCAAGCTCTCGGCACCTACGAGCAGTACTTC.

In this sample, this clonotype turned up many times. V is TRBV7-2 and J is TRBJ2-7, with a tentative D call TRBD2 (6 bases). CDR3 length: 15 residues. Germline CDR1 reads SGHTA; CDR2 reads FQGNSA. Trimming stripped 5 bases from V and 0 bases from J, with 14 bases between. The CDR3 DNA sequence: TGTGCCAGCAGCCGGGCTAGCGCTAACTCCTACGAGCAGTACTTC. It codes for CASSRASANSYEQYF.

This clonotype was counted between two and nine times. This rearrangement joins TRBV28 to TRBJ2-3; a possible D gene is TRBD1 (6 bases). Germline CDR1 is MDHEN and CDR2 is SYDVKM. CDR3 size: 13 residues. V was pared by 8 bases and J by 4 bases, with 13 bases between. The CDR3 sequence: CASEGEYSDTQYF. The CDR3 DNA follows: TGTGCCAGCGAGGGGGAGTATTCAGATACGCAGTATTTT.

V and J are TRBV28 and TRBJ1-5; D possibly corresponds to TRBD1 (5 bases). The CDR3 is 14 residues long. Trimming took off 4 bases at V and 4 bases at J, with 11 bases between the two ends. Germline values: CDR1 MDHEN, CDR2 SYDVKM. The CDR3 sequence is CASSSTTVNQPQHF. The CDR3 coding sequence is TGTGCCAGCAGTTCGACGACAGTTAATCAGCCCCAGCATTTT.

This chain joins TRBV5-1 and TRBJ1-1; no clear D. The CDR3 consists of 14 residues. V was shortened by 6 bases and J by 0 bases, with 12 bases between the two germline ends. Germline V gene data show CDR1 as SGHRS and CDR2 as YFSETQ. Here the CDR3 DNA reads TGCGCCAGCACCCCCAACAGCGTGAACACTGAAGCTTTCTTT. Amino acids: CASTPNSVNTEAFF.

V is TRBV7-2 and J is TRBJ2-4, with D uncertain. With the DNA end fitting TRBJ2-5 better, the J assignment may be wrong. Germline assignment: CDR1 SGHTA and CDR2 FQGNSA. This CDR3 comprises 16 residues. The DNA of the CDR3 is TGTGCCAGCAGCTTATGGGTTCGGTATTACCCAGAGACCCAGTACTTC. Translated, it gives CASSLWVRYYPETQYF.

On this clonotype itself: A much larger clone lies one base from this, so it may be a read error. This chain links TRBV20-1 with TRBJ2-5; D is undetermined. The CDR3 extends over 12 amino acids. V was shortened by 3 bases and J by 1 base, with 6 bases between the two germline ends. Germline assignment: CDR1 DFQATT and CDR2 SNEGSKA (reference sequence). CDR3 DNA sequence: TGCAGTGCTAGGGGATCCCAAGAGACCCAGTACTTC. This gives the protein CSARGSQETQYF.

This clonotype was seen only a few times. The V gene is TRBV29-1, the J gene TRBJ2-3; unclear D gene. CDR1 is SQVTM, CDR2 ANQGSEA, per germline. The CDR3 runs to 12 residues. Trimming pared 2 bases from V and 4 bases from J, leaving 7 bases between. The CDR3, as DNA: TGCAGCGTTGAAAAATTTCCAGATACGCAGTATTTT. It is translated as CSVEKFPDTQYF.

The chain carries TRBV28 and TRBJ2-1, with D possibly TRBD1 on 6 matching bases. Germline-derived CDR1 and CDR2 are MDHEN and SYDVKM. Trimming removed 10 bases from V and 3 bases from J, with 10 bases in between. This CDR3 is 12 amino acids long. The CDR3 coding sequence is TGTGCCACCACAGGGAACTACAATGAGCAGTTCTTC. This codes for CATTGNYNEQFF.

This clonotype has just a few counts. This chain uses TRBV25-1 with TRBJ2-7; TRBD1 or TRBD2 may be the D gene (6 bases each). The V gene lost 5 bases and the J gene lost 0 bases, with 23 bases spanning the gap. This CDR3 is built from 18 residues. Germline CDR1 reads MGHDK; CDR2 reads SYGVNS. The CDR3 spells CASSPPGRAGHSSYEQYF. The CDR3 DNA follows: TGTGCCAGCAGTCCCCCTGGACGGGCGGGACATTCCTCCTACGAGCAGTACTTC.

DNA for the CDR3: TGTGCCAGCATTCAAGTCTGGGCCTCCCAAGAGACCCAGTACTTC. This encodes CASIQVWASQETQYF. The gene calls are TRBV7-2 and TRBJ2-5; no clear D. Germline CDR1 SGHTA, CDR2 FQGNSA. The CDR3 totals 15 residues. V shed 7 bases and J shed 1 base, with 16 bases lying between them.

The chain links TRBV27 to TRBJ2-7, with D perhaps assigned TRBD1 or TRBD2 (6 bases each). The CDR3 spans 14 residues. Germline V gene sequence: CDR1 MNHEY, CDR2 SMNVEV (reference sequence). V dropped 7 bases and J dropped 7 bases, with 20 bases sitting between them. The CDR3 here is CASKGGLWRYEQYF. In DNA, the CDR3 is TGTGCCAGCAAAGGGGGGCTCTGGCGATATGAGCAGTACTTC.